A single sample is the source of the 22 T cell receptor beta chains below, sequenced in a study of T-cell reconstitution after alpha-beta-depleted transplantation in children. TCRbeta library preparation incorporated unique molecular identifiers. TCRdb analysed the PCR reads with MiXCR anew, one entry per CDR3 protein. This sample has some 490,000 distinct CDR3 sequences, with about 12% found just once. Sequencing was performed on PBMCs from the stem cell graft donor, taken from the stem cell graft. These receptors all stem from a human donor who donated a stem cell graft to a child with combined immunodeficiency.

The rearrangement uses TRBV6-2 or TRBV6-3 and TRBJ2-5; no firm D call. Per the germline V gene, CDR1 is MNHEY and CDR2 is SVGEGT. This CDR3 contains 12 residues. The germline V and J ends were trimmed by 5 bases and 3 bases, with 7 bases remaining between them. CDR3 in DNA: TGTGCCAGCAGTAAAAACGAAGAGACCCAGTACTTC. Protein: CASSKNEETQYF.

This sequence joins TRBV6-5 and TRBJ1-6; D call uncertain. Germline loops: CDR1 MNHEY, CDR2 SVGAGI. V shed 2 bases and J shed 10 bases, with 12 bases lying between them. The CDR3 spans 14 residues. The CDR3, as DNA: TGTGCCAGCAGTTACCTGGGAGTGAAGTCACCCCTCCACTTT. Translation: CASSYLGVKSPLHF.

This clonotype occurred a few times. This sequence joins TRBV28 and TRBJ2-1; 9 positions match TRBD2. CDR3 size: 15 residues. V dropped 5 bases and J dropped 6; count of bases not matched to a gene: 8. Germline loops: CDR1 MDHEN, CDR2 SYDVKM. CDR3 protein: CASSRRGGESNEQFF. The DNA of the CDR3 is TGTGCCAGCAGTCGGCGGGGGGGCGAGTCCAATGAGCAGTTCTTC.

The chain recombines TRBV7-9 with TRBJ2-1; D could derive from TRBD1 or TRBD2 (5 bases each). This CDR3 has 14 amino acids. V lost 2 bases, J lost 8 bases, and 13 bases lay in between. Germline V CDR1 and CDR2: SEHNR, FQNEAQ (reference sequence). The CDR3: CASSLQVLGHEQFF. The CDR3 DNA reads as TGTGCCAGCAGCTTACAGGTACTGGGACATGAGCAGTTCTTC.

The table lists this clonotype with a few counts. V gene TRBV24-1 combines with J gene TRBJ2-3, with 9 nucleotides matching TRBD2. Looked up from germline, CDR1 is KGHDR and CDR2 is SFDVKD. V trimming: 9 bases; J trimming: 3 bases; junction bases outside the gene matches: 9. CDR3 length: 15 amino acids. This chain's CDR3 is CATEAGLAITDTQYF. As DNA, the CDR3 is TGTGCCACCGAGGCGGGACTAGCTATAACAGATACGCAGTATTTT.

This clonotype was seen many times. The J gene is TRBJ2-1, the V gene TRBV20-1, with TRBD2 matching 7 bases. The junction had 11 bases not matched to a gene; V was cut back by 3 bases and J by 0 bases. This CDR3 is 17 amino acids long. The germline gives CDR1 DFQATT, CDR2 SNEGSKA (reference sequence). CDR3 nucleotide sequence: TGCAGTGCTAGCGGGGGGACCGGATTCAGCTCCTACAATGAGCAGTTCTTC. Amino acids: CSASGGTGFSSYNEQFF.

The chain recombines TRBV19 with TRBJ2-2, with D uncertain. In germline, CDR1 is LNHDA, CDR2 SQIVND (reference sequence). Trimming removed 7 bases at V and 7 bases at J, with 7 bases between. The CDR3 totals 11 residues. CDR3 sequence (DNA): TGTGCCAGTACCCAAAGCGGGGAGCTGTTTTTT. Residues: CASTQSGELFF.

This clonotype was counted at least ten times. The chain recombines TRBV5-1 with TRBJ2-7; the match to TRBD1 covers 9 bases. Trimming cost V 1 base and J 6 bases; bases outside gene matches: 11. CDR1 is SGHRS, CDR2 YFSETQ, per germline. The CDR3 contains 16 residues. CDR3 coding DNA: TGCGCCAGCAGCTTGACCTTAGGACAGGGGAGTAGCGAGCAGTACTTC. It yields the protein CASSLTLGQGSSEQYF.

V gene TRBV2 combines with J gene TRBJ2-1, with 8 bases aligning to TRBD2. Germline V gene sequence: CDR1 SNHLY, CDR2 FYNNEI. The CDR3 extends over 14 amino acids. V shed 7 bases and J 4 bases; nucleotides not matched to a gene: 6. The CDR3 DNA is TGTGCCAGCAATCTAGCGGGCCTTTACAATGAGCAGTTCTTC. This codes for CASNLAGLYNEQFF.

This clonotype has a handful of counts. The chain is built from TRBV27 and TRBJ2-7; D gene ambiguous. Between the trimmed V and J ends, which lost 0 bases and 1 base, there was a span of 7 bases. Germline CDR1 MNHEY, CDR2 SMNVEV (reference sequence). The CDR3 consists of 14 residues. This CDR3 reads CASSLSSTSYEQYF. The CDR3 DNA reads TGTGCCAGCAGTTTATCAAGCACATCCTACGAGCAGTACTTC.

This clonotype was recorded many times. The V gene is TRBV29-1, the J gene TRBJ2-1; D is unresolved. Between the trimmed V and J ends, which lost 5 bases and 6 bases, there was a span of 11 bases. This CDR3 has 12 residues. The germline gives CDR1 SQVTM, CDR2 ANQGSEA. The CDR3 DNA reads as TGCAGCGTTACCCCGGGCAGCAATGAGCAGTTCTTC. Its translation is CSVTPGSNEQFF.

In its sample, this clonotype was seen many times. The chain uses TRBV27 and TRBJ1-5; no clear D gene. The germline CDR1 and CDR2 sequences are MNHEY and SMNVEV (reference sequence). The CDR3 runs 13 residues. Trimming took 3 bases from V and 9 from J, leaving 12 bases between them. The CDR3 reads CASSFWATGPQHF. DNA for the CDR3: TGTGCCAGCAGTTTTTGGGCTACGGGGCCCCAGCATTTT.

This clonotype has a count of ten or more. The rearrangement links TRBV24-1 to TRBJ1-4; tentative D call: TRBD1 (5 bases). CDR3 length equals 14 residues. Germline V gene data show CDR1 as KGHDR and CDR2 as SFDVKD. V gave up 2 bases and J gave up 7 bases, with 10 bases separating them. The CDR3 bases are TGTGCCACCAGTGATTCGCAGGGAACTGAAAAACTGTTTTTT. Translated, it gives CATSDSQGTEKLFF.

This clonotype was detected only a few times. The chain has TRBV6-2 or TRBV6-3 and TRBJ2-3; possibly TRBD2 for D (6 bases). V lost 5 bases, J lost 1 base, and 16 bases lay in between. This CDR3 has 16 amino acids. Germline values: CDR1 MNHEY, CDR2 SVGEGT. The chain's CDR3 is CASSKLLASRTDTQYF. The CDR3 DNA sequence: TGTGCCAGCAGTAAACTACTAGCAAGCCGCACAGATACGCAGTATTTT.

This clonotype was seen many times. The chain links TRBV20-1 to TRBJ2-3; D gene unclear. Germline CDR1 reads DFQATT; CDR2 reads SNEGSKA (reference sequence). The CDR3 runs 15 residues. V was clipped by 6 bases and J by 1 base, with 17 bases between them. DNA for the CDR3: TGCAGTGCGCCTCTCCGTGGCGTGGGCACAGATACGCAGTATTTT. It is translated as CSAPLRGVGTDTQYF.

The chain joins TRBV7-7 to TRBJ2-1; a weak D match, TRBD2 (6 bases). The CDR3 is 13 residues long. Trimming shortened V by 5 bases and J by 5 bases, and 10 bases separated the two germline ends. Per germline, CDR1 SSHAT and CDR2 FNYEAQ (reference sequence). CDR3 residues: CASSPRGDNEQFF. CDR3 coding DNA: TGTGCCAGCAGCCCGCGGGGTGACAATGAGCAGTTCTTC.

This clonotype was detected many times. V and J are TRBV18 and TRBJ2-3; D call uncertain. Germline V gene lookup returns CDR1 KGHSH and CDR2 LQKENI. The CDR3 length is 13 residues. The V end was cut by 3 bases, the J end by 6 bases, with 10 bases between. The CDR3 sequence is CASSPFPRDTQYF. The CDR3 DNA follows: TGTGCCAGCTCACCGTTCCCCAGGGATACGCAGTATTTT.

The chain recombines TRBV24-1 with TRBJ2-1; D tentatively reads TRBD1 or TRBD2 (5 bases each). Trimming cost V 4 bases and J 8 bases, with 23 bases left between them. Germline V gene sequence: CDR1 KGHDR, CDR2 SFDVKD. This CDR3 contains 17 residues. The CDR3 spells CATSDLLPGPGEHEQFF. The DNA of the CDR3 is TGTGCCACCAGTGACCTACTTCCGGGACCGGGCGAGCATGAGCAGTTCTTC.

The V and J genes are TRBV6-2 or TRBV6-3 and TRBJ2-7; D is ambiguous. Trimming cost V 5 bases and J 1 base, with 12 bases left between them. The CDR3 is 14 residues long. The germline V gene has CDR1 MNHEY and CDR2 SVGEGT. The CDR3, as DNA: TGTGCCAGCAGTCAACTGACAATATCCTACGAGCAGTACTTC. This codes for CASSQLTISYEQYF.

This clonotype was seen more than once but under ten times. V and J are TRBV4-3 and TRBJ2-1; TRBD1 might be the D (5 bases). Germline loops: CDR1 LGHNA, CDR2 YSLEER. V lost 0 bases and J lost 6, with 12 bases in between. The CDR3 runs to 15 residues. CDR3 nucleotide sequence: TGCGCCAGCAGCCAAGATCTCCCAGGGCCCAATGAGCAGTTCTTC. Amino acids: CASSQDLPGPNEQFF.

This clonotype was observed at least ten times. CDR3 sequence: CASSQEGTGAYEQYF. The CDR3 DNA follows: TGTGCCAGCAGCCAAGAGGGGACAGGGGCCTACGAGCAGTACTTC. This chain joins TRBV4-2 and TRBJ2-7; TRBD1 aligns across 10 bases. V was clipped by 0 bases and J by 2 bases; unmatched bases: 1. This CDR3 region has 15 residues. The germline V gene has CDR1 LGHNA and CDR2 YNFKEQ.

There are a few counts of this clonotype. The genes are TRBV12-5 and TRBJ2-5; TRBD2 agrees at 10 bases. CDR3 size: 16 residues. J gave up 3 bases and V 3 bases, and 7 bases lay outside the gene matches. The germline gives CDR1 LGHNT, CDR2 FRNRAP. The CDR3: CASGFPSGREKETQYF. CDR3 bases: TGTGCTAGTGGTTTTCCCAGCGGGAGGGAAAAAGAGACCCAGTACTTC.